These T cell receptor beta chains were read from a single sample in a study of blood T cell repertoires in COVID-19. The assay was immunoSEQ multiplex PCR, and TCRdb's table has in-frame clones only and misses some. The sample records some 350,000 clones, over 80% being singletons. The sequenced sample consisted of PBMCs or T cells enriched from blood (not recorded which). The receptors shown here come from a man aged 25 to 40 who had recovered from COVID-19. CDR3s include the opening cysteine and the closing phenylalanine or tryptophan. The order of the fields is V gene, clone size, CDR3 length, J gene, D gene, CDR3 DNA, CDR3 protein. D genes are given only for firm matches. Some rows have no size entry. The others give once, few or many, or a class for an expanded clone.

TRBV30,-,13,TRBJ2-7,TRBD1,TGTGCCTGGAGTGACCGGGACAGGGGGGAACAGTACTTC,CAWSDRDRGEQYF
TRBV28,-,16,TRBJ2-1,-,TGTGCCAGCAGTTTAGGGGGCGGGCAGTCCTACAATGAGCAGTTCTTC,CASSLGGGQSYNEQFF
TRBV5-8,-,16,TRBJ1-2,TRBD1,TGTGCCAGCAGCCCTGTCGGACAGGACCCGTGGTTAGGCTACACCTTC,CASSPVGQDPWLGYTF
TRBV7-8,-,14,TRBJ2-2,TRBD2,TGTGCCAGCAGGGGAGAGGGGAGGGCCGGGGAGCTGTTTTTT,CASRGEGRAGELFF
TRBV5-8,-,14,TRBJ2-5,TRBD2,TGTGCCAGCAGCATACGTAGCGGGGGGGCCGGTCAGTACTTC,CASSIRSGGAGQYF
TRBV7-9,-,18,TRBJ2-1,TRBD2,TGTGCCAGCAGCTTAACCGGGACTAGCGGGGGGGTCTACAATGAGCAGTTCTTC,CASSLTGTSGGVYNEQFF
TRBV6-5,-,15,TRBJ2-7,TRBD1,TGTGCCAGCAGTTACACGGGGACAGGGGGGCTCGAGCAGTACTTC,CASSYTGTGGLEQYF
TRBV6-2/TRBV6-3,once,14,TRBJ1-5,-,TGTGCCAGCAGTCGGCGGAACAAAGATCAGCCCCAGCATTTT,CASSRRNKDQPQHF
TRBV6-4,-,14,TRBJ2-2,TRBD1,TGTGCCAGCAGTGGGACAGGGGACACCGGGGAGCTGTTTTTT,CASSGTGDTGELFF
TRBV6-1,once,17,TRBJ2-3,-,TGTGCCAGCAGTGAACGGAGGAGGGGGCTAAGCACAGATACGCAGTATTTT,CASSERRRGLSTDTQYF
TRBV7-6,-,15,TRBJ2-7,-,TGTGCCAGCAGCCCGATCTATGGAGGGATAGACGAGCAGTACTTC,CASSPIYGGIDEQYF
TRBV6-5,-,16,TRBJ2-3,TRBD2,TGTGCCAGCAGTTTGTACGCGGCGGGGGATATGGATACGCAGTATTTT,CASSLYAAGDMDTQYF
TRBV2,-,14,TRBJ1-3,-,TGTGCCAGTGTGAGGGTCCGCTCTGGAAACACCATATATTTT,CASVRVRSGNTIYF
TRBV28,-,12,TRBJ2-3,-,TGTGCCAGCAGCTACGGCACAGATACGCAGTATTTT,CASSYGTDTQYF
TRBV6-5,once,15,TRBJ2-1,-,TGTGCCAGCAGTTACTCGAACGAGGGCGCGAATGAGCAGTTCTTC,CASSYSNEGANEQFF
TRBV19,once,14,TRBJ1-2,TRBD1,TGTGCCAGTAGCCCGACAGGGAACGACTATGGCTACACCTTC,CASSPTGNDYGYTF
TRBV11-2,-,14,TRBJ1-2,-,TGTGCCAGCACCCCGGGAAGGTCCTCCTATGGCTACACCTTC,CASTPGRSSYGYTF
TRBV13,-,14,TRBJ2-1,-,TGTGCCAGCAGCTCGGGACTCGAAAACAATGAGCAGTTCTTC,CASSSGLENNEQFF
TRBV5-1,-,14,TRBJ1-2,TRBD1,TGCGCCAGCAGCCGAGGGGGCGCCGACTATGGCTACACCTTC,CASSRGGADYGYTF
TRBV28,-,16,TRBJ1-6,-,TGTGCCAGCAGCCCGCCGGGTCCTCAGTATAATTCACCCCTCCACTTT,CASSPPGPQYNSPLHF
TRBV19,-,14,TRBJ2-1,-,TGTGCCAGTAGTATAGTCTCCCTAGCCAATGAGCAGTTCTTC,CASSIVSLANEQFF
TRBV5-4,-,12,TRBJ1-2,-,TGTGCCAGCAGCTTGCGGGACTATGGCTACACCTTC,CASSLRDYGYTF
TRBV2,-,15,TRBJ2-1,TRBD2,TGTGCCAGCCGGGGACTAGCGGGGGGCTACAATGAGCAGTTCTTC,CASRGLAGGYNEQFF
TRBV12-3/TRBV12-4,-,11,TRBJ2-1,-,TGTGCCAGCAGTTACAGGGTACAGCAGTTCTTC,CASSYRVQQFF
TRBV5-4,-,14,TRBJ1-2,TRBD1,TGTGCCAGCAGCCCCGGACAGGTGGTCTATGGCTACACCTTC,CASSPGQVVYGYTF
TRBV5-4,-,17,TRBJ1-3,-,TGTGCCAGCAGCATTGGGGCAGGTTCGAGCTCTGGAAACACCATATATTTT,CASSIGAGSSSGNTIYF
TRBV10-3,-,14,TRBJ2-3,TRBD1,TGTGCCATCAGCGGACAGGGGAGCACAGATACGCAGTATTTT,CAISGQGSTDTQYF
TRBV7-9,-,13,TRBJ2-1,-,TGTGCCAGCAGCTTAGAGACTAGTTCGCGCCCGTTCTTC,CASSLETSSRPFF
TRBV30,-,14,TRBJ1-5,-,TGTGCCTGGAGTGTGGGGCAGGTTGTACAGCCCCAGCATTTT,CAWSVGQVVQPQHF
TRBV5-4,few,15,TRBJ2-7,TRBD1,TGTGCCAGCAGCGGGGGAGGGACAGGGCACTACGAGCAGTACTTC,CASSGGGTGHYEQYF
TRBV3-1/TRBV3-2,few,14,TRBJ2-5,-,TGTGCCAGCAGCCCGATACGGGGGGCAGAGACCCAGTACTTC,CASSPIRGAETQYF
TRBV30,-,13,TRBJ1-1,-,TGTGCCTGGAAAGGGTGGTCCGGAGGTGAAGCTTTCTTT,CAWKGWSGGEAFF
TRBV9,-,17,TRBJ1-2,-,TGTGCCAGCAGCCCCACGACTAGGATAATAGCTAACTATGGCTACACCTTC,CASSPTTRIIANYGYTF
TRBV9,-,16,TRBJ2-7,TRBD1,TGTGCCAGCAGTCTACAATCCGGGACAGGGCATCACGAGCAGTACTTC,CASSLQSGTGHHEQYF
TRBV19,-,14,TRBJ1-5,-,TGTGCCAGTAGTTATCCGGGTCTCGATCAGCCCCAGCATTTT,CASSYPGLDQPQHF
TRBV5-1,-,16,TRBJ1-5,TRBD1,TGCGCCAGCAGCCCCACAGGGGGGTCTCCAATTCAGCCCCAGCATTTT,CASSPTGGSPIQPQHF
TRBV19,once,15,TRBJ2-7,-,TGTGCCAGTAGTATAGCCCCGGGACTTTCCTACGAGCAGTACTTC,CASSIAPGLSYEQYF
TRBV15,-,15,TRBJ2-7,-,TGTGCCACCAGCAGAGGGGCTGGCAGCTCCTACGAGCAGTACTTC,CATSRGAGSSYEQYF
TRBV28,-,14,TRBJ1-5,-,TGTGCCAGCAGTTTATCAGGGCTCCATCAGCCCCAGCATTTT,CASSLSGLHQPQHF
TRBV28,-,17,TRBJ2-1,TRBD2,TGTGCCAGCACCACGGGGGGAGGGGCCCCCTCCTACAATGAGCAGTTCTTC,CASTTGGGAPSYNEQFF
TRBV19,-,15,TRBJ2-1,TRBD1,TGTGCCAGTACTCAGGGGACAGGGCCCTACAATGAGCAGTTCTTC,CASTQGTGPYNEQFF
TRBV10-3,-,14,TRBJ1-4,TRBD1,TGTGCCATCAGCGGGACAGGGGGCCGGGAAAAACTGTTTTTT,CAISGTGGREKLFF